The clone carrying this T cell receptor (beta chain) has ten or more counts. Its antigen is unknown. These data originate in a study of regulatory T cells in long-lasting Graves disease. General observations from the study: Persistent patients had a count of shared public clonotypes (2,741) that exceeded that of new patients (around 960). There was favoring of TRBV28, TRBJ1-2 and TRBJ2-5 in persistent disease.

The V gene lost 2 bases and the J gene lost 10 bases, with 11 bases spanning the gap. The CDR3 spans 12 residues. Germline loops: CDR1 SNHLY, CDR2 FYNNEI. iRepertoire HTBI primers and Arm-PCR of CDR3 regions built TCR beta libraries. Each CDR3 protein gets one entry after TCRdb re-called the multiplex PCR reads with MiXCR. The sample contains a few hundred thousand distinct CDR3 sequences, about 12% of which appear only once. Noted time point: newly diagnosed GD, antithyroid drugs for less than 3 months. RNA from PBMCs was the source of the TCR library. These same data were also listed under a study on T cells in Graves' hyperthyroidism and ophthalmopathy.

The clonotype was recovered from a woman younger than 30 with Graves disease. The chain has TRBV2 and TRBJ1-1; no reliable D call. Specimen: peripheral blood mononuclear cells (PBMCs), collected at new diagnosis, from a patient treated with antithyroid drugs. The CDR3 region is CASSEQPETAFF. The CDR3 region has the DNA TGTGCCAGCAGTGAACAGCCCGAGACAGCTTTCTTT.